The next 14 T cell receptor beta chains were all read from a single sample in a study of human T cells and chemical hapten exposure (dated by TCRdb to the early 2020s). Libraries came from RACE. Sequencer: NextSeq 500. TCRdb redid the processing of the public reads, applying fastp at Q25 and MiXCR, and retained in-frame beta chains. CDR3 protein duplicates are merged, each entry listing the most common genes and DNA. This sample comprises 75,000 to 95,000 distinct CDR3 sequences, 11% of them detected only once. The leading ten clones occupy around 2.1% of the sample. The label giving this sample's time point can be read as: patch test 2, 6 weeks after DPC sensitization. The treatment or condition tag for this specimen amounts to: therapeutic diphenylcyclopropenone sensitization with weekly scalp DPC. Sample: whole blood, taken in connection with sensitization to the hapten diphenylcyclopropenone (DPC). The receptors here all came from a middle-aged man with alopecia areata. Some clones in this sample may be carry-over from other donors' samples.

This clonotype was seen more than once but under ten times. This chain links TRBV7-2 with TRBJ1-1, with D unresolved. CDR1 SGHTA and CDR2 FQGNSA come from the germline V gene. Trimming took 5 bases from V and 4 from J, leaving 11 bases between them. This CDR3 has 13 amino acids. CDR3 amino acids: CASSPGVVTEAFF. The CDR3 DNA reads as TGTGCCAGCAGCCCCGGTGTTGTCACTGAAGCTTTCTTT.

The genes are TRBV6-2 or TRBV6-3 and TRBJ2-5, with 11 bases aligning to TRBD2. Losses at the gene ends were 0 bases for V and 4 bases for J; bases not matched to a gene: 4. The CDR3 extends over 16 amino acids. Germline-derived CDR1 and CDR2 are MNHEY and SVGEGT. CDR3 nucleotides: TGTGCCAGCAGTTACTCCCTAGCGGGAGGACGAGAGACCCAGTACTTC. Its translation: CASSYSLAGGRETQYF.

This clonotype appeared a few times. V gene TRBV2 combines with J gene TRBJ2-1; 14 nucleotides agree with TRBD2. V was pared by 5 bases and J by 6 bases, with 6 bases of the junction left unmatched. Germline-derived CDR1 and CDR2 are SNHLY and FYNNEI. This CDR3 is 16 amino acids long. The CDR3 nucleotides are TGTGCCAGCAGTTCCGGGACTAGCGGGAGATTCAATGAGCAGTTCTTC. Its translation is CASSSGTSGRFNEQFF.

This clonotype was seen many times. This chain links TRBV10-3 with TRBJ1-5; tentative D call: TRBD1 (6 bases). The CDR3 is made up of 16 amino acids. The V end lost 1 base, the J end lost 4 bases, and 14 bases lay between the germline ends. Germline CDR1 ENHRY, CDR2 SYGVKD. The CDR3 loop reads CAISEYEGGRNQPQHF. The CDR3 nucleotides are TGTGCCATCAGTGAGTATGAAGGGGGTAGGAATCAGCCCCAGCATTTT.

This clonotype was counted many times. CDR3 nucleotides: TGTGCCAGCAGCCAATCGGCGGAGTCCTACAATGAGCAGTTCTTC. Amino acids: CASSQSAESYNEQFF. The chain joins TRBV4-2 to TRBJ2-1; D is uncertain. V shed 2 bases and J shed 1 base, with 9 bases lying between them. The CDR3 contains 15 residues. Germline CDR1 reads LGHNA; CDR2 reads YNFKEQ.

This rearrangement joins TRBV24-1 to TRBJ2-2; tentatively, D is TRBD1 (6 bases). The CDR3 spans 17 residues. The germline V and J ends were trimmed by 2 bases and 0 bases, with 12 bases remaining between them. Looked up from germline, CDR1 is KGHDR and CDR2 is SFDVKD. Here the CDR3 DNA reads TGTGCCACCAGTGATTACATGGACAGACCGAACACCGGGGAGCTGTTTTTT. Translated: CATSDYMDRPNTGELFF.

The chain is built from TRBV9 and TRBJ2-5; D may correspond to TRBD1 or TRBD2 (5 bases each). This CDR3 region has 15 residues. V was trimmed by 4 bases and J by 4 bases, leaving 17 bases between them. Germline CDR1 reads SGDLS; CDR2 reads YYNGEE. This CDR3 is CASSSRTGLGETQYF. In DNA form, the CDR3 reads TGTGCCAGCAGCTCCCGGACGGGGCTGGGAGAGACCCAGTACTTC.

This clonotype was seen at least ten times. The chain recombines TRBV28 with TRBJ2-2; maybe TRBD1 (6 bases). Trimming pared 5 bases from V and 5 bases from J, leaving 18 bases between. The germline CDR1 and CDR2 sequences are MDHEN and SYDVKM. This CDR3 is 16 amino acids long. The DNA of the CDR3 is TGTGCCAGCAGTCCCGGTGGGGAGAGGGGGACCGGGGAGCTGTTTTTT. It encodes CASSPGGERGTGELFF.

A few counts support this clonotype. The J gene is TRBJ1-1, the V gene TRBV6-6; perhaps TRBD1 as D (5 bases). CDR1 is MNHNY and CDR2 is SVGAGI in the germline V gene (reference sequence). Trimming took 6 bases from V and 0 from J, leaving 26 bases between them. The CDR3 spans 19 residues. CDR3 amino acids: CASRRDDGSPGKMNTEAFF. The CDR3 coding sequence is TGTGCCAGCAGACGGGACGACGGTAGCCCTGGTAAGATGAACACTGAAGCTTTCTTT.

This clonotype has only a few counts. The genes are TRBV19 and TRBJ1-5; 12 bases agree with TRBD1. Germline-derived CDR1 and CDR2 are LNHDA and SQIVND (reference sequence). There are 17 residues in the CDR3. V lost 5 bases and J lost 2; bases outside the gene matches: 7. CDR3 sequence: CASSPGQGAGGNQPQHF. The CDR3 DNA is TGTGCCAGTAGTCCGGGACAGGGGGCAGGTGGCAATCAGCCCCAGCATTTT.

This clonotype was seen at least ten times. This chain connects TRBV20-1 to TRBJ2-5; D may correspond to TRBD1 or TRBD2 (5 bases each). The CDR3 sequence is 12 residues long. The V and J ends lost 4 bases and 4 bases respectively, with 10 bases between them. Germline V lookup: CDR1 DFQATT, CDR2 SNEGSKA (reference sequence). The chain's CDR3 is CSAIERGETQYF. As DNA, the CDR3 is TGCAGTGCTATCGAGAGGGGAGAGACCCAGTACTTC.

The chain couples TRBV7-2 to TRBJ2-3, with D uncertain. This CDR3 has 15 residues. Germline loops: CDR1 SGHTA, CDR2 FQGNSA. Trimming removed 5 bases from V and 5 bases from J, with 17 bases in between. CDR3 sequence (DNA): TGTGCCAGCAGCGTACCGGGTCCTTCTAGAGATACGCAGTATTTT. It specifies CASSVPGPSRDTQYF. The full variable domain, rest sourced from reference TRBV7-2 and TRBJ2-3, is GAGVSQSPSNKVTEKGKDVELRCDPISGHTALYWYRQSLGQGLEFLIYFQGNSAPDKSGLPSDRFSAERTGGSVSTLTIQRTQQEDSAVYLCASSVPGPSRDTQYFGPGTRLTVL.

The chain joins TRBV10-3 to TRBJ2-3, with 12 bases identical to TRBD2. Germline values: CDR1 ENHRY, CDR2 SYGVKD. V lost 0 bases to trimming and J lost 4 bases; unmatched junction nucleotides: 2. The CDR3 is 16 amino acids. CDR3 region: CAISESTSGSADTQYF. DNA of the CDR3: TGTGCCATCAGTGAGTCGACTAGCGGGAGTGCAGATACGCAGTATTTT.

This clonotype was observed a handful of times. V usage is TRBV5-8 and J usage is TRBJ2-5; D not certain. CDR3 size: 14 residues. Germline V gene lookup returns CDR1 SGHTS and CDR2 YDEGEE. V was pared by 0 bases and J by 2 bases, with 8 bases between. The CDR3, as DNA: TGTGCCAGCAGCTTGGCAAATCAGCAAGAGACCCAGTACTTC. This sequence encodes CASSLANQQETQYF.